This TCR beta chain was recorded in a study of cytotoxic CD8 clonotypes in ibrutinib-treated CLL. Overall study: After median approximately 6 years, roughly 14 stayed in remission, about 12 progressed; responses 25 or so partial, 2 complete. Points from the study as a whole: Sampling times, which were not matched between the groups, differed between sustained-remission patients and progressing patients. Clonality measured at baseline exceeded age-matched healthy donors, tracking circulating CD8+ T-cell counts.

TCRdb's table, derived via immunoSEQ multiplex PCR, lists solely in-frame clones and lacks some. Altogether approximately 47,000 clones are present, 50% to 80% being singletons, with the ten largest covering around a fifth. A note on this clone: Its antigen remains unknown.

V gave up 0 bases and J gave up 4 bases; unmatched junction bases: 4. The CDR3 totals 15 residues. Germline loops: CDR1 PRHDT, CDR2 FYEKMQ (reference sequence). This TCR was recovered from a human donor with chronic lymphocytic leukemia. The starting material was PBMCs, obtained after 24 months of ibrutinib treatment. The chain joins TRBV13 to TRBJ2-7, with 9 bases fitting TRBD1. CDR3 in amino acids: CASSLGPGQGYEQYF. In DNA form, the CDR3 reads TGTGCCAGCAGCTTAGGCCCGGGACAGGGTTACGAGCAGTACTTC.